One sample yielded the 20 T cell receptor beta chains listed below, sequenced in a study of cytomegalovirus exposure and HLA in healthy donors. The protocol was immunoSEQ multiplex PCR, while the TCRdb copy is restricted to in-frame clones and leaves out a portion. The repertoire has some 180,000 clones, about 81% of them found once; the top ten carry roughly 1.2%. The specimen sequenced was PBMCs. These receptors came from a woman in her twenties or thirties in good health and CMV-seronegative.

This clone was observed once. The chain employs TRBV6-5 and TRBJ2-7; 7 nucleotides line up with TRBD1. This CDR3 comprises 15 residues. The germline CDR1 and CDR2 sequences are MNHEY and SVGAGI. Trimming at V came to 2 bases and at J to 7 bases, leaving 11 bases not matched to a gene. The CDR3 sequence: CASSYQRQGLTEQYF. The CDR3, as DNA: TGTGCCAGCAGTTACCAGCGACAGGGTTTAACGGAGCAGTACTTC.

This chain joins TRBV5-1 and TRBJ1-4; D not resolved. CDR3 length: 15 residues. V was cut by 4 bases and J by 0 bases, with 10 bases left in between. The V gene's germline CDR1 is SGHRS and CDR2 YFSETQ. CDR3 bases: TGCGCCAGCAGCCCCCGAGTGGCAACTAATGAAAAACTGTTTTTT. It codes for CASSPRVATNEKLFF.

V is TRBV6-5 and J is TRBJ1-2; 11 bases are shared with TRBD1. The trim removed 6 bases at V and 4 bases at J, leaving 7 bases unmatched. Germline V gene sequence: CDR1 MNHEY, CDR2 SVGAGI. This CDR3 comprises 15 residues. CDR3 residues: CASSRGTGGIYGYTF. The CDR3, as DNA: TGTGCCAGCAGCCGAGGGACAGGGGGAATCTATGGCTACACCTTC.

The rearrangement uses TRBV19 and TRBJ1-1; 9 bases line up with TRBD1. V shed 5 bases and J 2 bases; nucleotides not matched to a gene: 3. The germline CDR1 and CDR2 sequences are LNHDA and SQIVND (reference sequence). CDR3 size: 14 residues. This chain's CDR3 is CASSPQGANTEAFF. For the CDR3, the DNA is TGTGCCAGTAGTCCACAGGGGGCAAACACTGAAGCTTTCTTT.

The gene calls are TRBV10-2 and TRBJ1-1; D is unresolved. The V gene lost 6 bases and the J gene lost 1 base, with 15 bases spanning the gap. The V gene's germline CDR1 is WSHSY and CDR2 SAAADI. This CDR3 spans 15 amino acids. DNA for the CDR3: TGCGCCAGCAGACAAATCGCGAGGGAGAACACTGAAGCTTTCTTT. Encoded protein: CASRQIARENTEAFF.

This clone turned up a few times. The CDR3 DNA sequence: TGTGCCAGCAGCCAAGGTGCAGAAGCGGGCCTCTACAATGAGCAGTTCTTC. This gives the protein CASSQGAEAGLYNEQFF. The rearrangement uses TRBV4-2 and TRBJ2-1; possibly TRBD2 for D (6 bases). The CDR3 is made up of 17 amino acids. V lost 1 base to trimming and J lost 3 bases, with 16 bases between them. Germline CDR1 is LGHNA and CDR2 is YNFKEQ.

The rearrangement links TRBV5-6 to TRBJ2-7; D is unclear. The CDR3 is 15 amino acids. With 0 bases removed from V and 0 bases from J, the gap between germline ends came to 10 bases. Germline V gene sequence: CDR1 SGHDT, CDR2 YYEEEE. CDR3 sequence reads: CASSLGLESSYEQYF. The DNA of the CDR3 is TGTGCCAGCAGCTTGGGGCTGGAGAGCTCCTACGAGCAGTACTTC.

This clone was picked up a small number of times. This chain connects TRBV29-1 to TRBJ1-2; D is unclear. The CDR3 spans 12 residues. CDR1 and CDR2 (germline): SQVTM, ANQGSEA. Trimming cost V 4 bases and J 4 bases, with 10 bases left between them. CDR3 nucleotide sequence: TGCAGCGTTGGGGCAGACGTCTATGGCTACACCTTC. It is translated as CSVGADVYGYTF.

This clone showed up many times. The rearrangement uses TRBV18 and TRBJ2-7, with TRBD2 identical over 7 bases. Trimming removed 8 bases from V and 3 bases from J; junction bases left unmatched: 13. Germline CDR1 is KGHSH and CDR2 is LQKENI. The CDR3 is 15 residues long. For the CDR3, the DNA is TGTGCCAGCACCCTCCAAGCTAGCGGAGTCTACGAGCAGTACTTC. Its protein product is CASTLQASGVYEQYF.

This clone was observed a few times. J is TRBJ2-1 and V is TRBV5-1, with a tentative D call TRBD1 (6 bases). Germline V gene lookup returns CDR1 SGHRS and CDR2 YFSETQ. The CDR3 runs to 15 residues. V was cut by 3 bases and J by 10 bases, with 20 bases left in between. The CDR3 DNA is TGCGCCAGCAGCTCGCTTGTGACCAGGGGACGGGAGCAGTTCTTC. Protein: CASSSLVTRGREQFF.

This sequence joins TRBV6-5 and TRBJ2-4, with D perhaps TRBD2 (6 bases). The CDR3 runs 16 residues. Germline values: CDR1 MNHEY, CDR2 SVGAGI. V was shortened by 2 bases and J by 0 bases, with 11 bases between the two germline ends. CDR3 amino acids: CASSYRREVAKNIQYF. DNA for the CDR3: TGTGCCAGCAGTTACCGGAGGGAGGTAGCCAAAAACATTCAGTACTTC.

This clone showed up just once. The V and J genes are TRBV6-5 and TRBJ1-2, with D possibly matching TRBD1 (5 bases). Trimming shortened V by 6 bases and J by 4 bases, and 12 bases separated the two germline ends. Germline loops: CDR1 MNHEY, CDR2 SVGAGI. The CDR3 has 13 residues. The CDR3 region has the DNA TGTGCCAGCAGCTGGGGGGGGTTCTATGGCTACACCTTC. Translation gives CASSWGGFYGYTF.

The CDR3 DNA is TGCGCCAGCAGCCTTGGGACAGGGGGTAACGAGCAGTACTTC. Its translation: CASSLGTGGNEQYF. The chain is built from TRBV5-1 and TRBJ2-7; 11 bases fit TRBD1. The germline gives CDR1 SGHRS, CDR2 YFSETQ. The junction had 5 bases not matched to a gene; V was cut back by 4 bases and J by 5 bases. The CDR3 runs to 14 residues.

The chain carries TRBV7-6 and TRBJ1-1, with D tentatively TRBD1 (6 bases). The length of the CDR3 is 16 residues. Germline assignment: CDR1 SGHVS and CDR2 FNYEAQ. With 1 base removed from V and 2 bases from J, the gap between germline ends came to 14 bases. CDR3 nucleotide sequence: TGTGCCAGCAGCTTAGGGTCTACAGGGAGCAACACTGAAGCTTTCTTT. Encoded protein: CASSLGSTGSNTEAFF.

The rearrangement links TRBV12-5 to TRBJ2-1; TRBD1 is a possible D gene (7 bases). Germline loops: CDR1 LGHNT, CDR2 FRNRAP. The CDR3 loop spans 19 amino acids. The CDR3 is CALSGGGDPWRALLYEQFF. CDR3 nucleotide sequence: TGTGCCCTCAGTGGAGGGGGCGACCCTTGGAGGGCCCTTCTCTATGAGCAGTTCTTC.

The DNA for the CDR3 is TGTGCCATCAGTGAAGGACAGGGGGGCAACGAGCAGTACTTC. Residues: CAISEGQGGNEQYF. The J gene is TRBJ2-7, the V gene TRBV10-3; TRBD1 aligns across 10 bases. Germline assignment: CDR1 ENHRY and CDR2 SYGVKD. Trimming at V came to 3 bases and at J to 5 bases, leaving 4 bases not matched to a gene. The CDR3 is 14 amino acids.

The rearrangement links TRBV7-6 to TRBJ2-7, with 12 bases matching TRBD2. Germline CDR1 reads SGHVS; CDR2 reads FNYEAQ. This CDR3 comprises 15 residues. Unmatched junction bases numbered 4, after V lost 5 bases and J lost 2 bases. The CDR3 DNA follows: TGTGCCAGCAGCCAGTGGACTAGCGGGACCTACGAGCAGTACTTC. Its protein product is CASSQWTSGTYEQYF.

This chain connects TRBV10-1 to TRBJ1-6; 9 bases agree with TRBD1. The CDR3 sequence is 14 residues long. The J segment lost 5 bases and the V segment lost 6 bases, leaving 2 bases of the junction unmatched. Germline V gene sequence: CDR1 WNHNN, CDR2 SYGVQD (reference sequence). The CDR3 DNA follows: TGCGCCAGCAGCCGGGACAGGGATAATTCACCCCTCCACTTT. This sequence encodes CASSRDRDNSPLHF.

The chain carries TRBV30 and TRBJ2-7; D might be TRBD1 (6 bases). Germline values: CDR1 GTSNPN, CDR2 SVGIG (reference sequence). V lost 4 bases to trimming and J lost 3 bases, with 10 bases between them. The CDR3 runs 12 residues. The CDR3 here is CAWKGVDYEQYF. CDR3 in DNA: TGTGCCTGGAAGGGGGTTGACTACGAGCAGTACTTC.

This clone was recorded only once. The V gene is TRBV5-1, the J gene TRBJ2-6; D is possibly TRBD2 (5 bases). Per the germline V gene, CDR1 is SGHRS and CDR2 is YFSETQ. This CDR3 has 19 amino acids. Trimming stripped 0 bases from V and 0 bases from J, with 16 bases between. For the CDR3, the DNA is TGCGCCAGCAGCTTGGATGGAGGCCCGTCTTTCTCTGGGGCCAACGTCCTGACTTTC. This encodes CASSLDGGPSFSGANVLTF.